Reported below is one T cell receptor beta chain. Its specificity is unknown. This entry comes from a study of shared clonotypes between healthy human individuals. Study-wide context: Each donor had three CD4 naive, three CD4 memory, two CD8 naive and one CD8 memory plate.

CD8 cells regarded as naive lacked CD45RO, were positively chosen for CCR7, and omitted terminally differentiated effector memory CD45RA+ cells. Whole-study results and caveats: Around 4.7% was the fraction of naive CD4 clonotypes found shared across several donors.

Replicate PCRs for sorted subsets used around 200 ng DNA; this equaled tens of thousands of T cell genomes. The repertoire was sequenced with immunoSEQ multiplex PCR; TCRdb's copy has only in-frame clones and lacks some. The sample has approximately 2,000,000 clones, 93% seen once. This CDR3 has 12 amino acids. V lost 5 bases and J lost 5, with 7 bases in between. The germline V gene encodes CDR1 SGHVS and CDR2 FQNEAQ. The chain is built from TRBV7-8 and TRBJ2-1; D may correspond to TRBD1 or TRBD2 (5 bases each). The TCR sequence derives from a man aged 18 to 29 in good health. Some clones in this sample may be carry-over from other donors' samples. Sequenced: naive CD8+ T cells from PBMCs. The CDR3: CASSRDHNEQFF. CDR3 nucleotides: TGTGCCAGCAGCCGGGACCACAATGAGCAGTTCTTC.